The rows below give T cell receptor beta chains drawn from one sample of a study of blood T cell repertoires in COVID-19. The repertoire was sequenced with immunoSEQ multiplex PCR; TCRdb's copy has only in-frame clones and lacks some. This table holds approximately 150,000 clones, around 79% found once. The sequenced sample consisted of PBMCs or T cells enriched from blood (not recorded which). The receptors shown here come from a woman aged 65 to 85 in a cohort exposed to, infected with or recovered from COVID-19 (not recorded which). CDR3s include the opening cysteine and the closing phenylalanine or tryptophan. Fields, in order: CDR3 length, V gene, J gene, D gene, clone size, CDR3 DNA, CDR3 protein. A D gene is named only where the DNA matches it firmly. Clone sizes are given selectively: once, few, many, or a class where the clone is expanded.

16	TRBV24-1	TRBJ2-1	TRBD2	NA	TGTGCCACCAGTGATTTCGGGGGGGTCTCCTACAATGAGCAGTTCTTC	CATSDFGGVSYNEQFF
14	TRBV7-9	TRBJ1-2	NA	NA	TGTGCCAGCAGCCCACAGGGAAGGCTTTATGGCTACACCTTC	CASSPQGRLYGYTF
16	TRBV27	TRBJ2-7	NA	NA	TGTGCCAGCAGACCTCACAGACTAGTAGGAGCCTACGAGCAGTACTTC	CASRPHRLVGAYEQYF
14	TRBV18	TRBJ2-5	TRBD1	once	TGTGCCAGCTCACCTGGGGACAGGGTTGAGACCCAGTACTTC	CASSPGDRVETQYF
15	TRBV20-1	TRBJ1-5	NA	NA	TGCAGTGCTAGTGCCCACGGGACACCTAATCAGCCCCAGCATTTT	CSASAHGTPNQPQHF
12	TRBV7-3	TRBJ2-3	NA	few	TGTGCCAGCAGCTTACTCGCAGATACGCAGTATTTT	CASSLLADTQYF
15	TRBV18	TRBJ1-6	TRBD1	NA	TGTGCCAGCTCAAAACAGGGGGCGGATAATTCACCCCTCCACTTT	CASSKQGADNSPLHF
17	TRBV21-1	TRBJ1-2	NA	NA	TGTGCCAGCAGCCCTAGACCCTTAACAGGGAATCCCCATGGCTACACCTTC	CASSPRPLTGNPHGYTF
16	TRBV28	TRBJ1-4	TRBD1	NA	TGTGCCAGCAGCCCGAGAGCCGGGACAGAGGATGAAAAACTGTTTTTT	CASSPRAGTEDEKLFF
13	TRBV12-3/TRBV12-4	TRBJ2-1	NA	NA	TGTGCCAGCAGTTGGGACTTGGGGGATGAGCAGTTCTTC	CASSWDLGDEQFF
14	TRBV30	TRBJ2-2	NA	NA	TGTGCCTGGAGGCTCGACAGCTACACCGGGGAGCTGTTTTTT	CAWRLDSYTGELFF